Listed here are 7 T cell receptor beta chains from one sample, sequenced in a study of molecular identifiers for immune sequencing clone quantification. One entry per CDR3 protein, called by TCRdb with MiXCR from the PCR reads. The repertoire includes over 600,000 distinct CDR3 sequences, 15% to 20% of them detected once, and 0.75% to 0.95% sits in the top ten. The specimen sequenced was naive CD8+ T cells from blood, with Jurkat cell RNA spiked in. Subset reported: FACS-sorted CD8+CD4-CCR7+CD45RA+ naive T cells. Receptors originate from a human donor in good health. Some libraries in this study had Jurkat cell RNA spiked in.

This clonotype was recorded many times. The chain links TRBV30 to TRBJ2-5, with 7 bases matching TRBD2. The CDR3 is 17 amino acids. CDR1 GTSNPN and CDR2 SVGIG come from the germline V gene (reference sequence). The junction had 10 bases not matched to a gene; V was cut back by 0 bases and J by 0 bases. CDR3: CAWSVRGTIPYQETQYF. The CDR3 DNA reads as TGTGCCTGGAGTGTCCGGGGGACTATCCCGTACCAAGAGACCCAGTACTTC.

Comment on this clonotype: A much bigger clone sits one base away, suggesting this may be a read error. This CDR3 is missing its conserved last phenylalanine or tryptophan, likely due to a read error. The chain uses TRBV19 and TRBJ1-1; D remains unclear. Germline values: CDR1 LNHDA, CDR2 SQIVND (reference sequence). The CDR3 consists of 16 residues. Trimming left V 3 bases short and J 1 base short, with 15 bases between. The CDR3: CASSMDSDGPNTEAFL. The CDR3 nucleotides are TGTGCCAGTAGTATGGACTCAGACGGACCGAACACTGAAGCTTTCTTG.

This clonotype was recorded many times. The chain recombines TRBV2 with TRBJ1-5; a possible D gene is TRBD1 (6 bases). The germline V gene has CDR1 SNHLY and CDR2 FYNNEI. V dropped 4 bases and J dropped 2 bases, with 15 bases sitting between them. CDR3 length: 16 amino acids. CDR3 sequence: CASSGDTSVGNQPQHF. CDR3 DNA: TGTGCCAGCAGTGGGGACACCAGCGTCGGCAATCAGCCCCAGCATTTT. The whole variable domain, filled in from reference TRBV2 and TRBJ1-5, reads EPEVTQTPSHQVTQMGQEVILRCVPISNHLYFYWYRQILGQKVEFLVSFYNNEISEKSEIFDDQFSVERPDGSNFTLKIRSTKLEDSAMYFCASSGDTSVGNQPQHFGDGTRLSIL.

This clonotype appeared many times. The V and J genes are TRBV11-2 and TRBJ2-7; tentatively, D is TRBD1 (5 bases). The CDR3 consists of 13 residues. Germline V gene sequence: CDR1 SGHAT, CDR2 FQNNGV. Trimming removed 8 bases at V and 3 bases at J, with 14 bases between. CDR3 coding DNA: TGTGCCAGCGGCTGGGCCCAGGGCTACGAGCAGTACTTC. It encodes CASGWAQGYEQYF.

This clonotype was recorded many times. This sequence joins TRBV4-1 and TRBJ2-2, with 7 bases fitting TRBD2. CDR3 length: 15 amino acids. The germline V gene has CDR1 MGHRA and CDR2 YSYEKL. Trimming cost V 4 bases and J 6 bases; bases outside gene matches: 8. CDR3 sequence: CASSRSSGASGELFF. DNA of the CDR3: TGCGCCAGCAGCCGTTCAAGCGGGGCCTCCGGGGAGCTGTTTTTT.

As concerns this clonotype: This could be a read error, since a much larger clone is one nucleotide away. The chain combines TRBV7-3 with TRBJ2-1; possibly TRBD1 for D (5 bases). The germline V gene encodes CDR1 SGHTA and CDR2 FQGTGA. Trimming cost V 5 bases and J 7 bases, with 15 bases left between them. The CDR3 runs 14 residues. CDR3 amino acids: CASSLAGIENEQFF. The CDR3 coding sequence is TGTGCCAGCAGCCTCGCAGGGATAGAGAATGAGCAGTTCTTC.

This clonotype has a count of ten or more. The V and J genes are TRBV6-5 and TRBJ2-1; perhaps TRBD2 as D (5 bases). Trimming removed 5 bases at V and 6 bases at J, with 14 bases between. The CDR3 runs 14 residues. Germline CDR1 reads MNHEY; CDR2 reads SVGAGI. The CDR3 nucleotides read TGTGCCAGCAGTCTTCGGGGTGAGGGCAATGAGCAGTTCTTC. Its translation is CASSLRGEGNEQFF.